These 27 T cell receptor beta chains were all obtained from the same sample, sequenced in a study of early T cells in non-severe SARS-CoV-2 infection. TCRdb fed the 5' RACE reads into MiXCR, producing one record per CDR3 protein. The top ten clones hold more than 7.5% of a sample with tens of thousands of distinct CDR3 sequences, around 7.8% of them seen once. The specimen sequenced was whole blood. These receptors all stem from an adult who was a healthcare worker with PCR-confirmed SARS-CoV-2 infection or an uninfected control (not recorded which).

As concerns this clonotype: The final CDR3 position lacks the conserved phenylalanine or tryptophan, pointing to a likely read error. The chain couples TRBV7-9 to TRBJ2-1; a possible D gene is TRBD1 (5 bases). Germline V gives CDR1 SEHNR, CDR2 FQNEAQ (reference sequence). Trimming shortened V by 1 base and J by 7 bases, and 17 bases separated the two germline ends. The CDR3 is 16 amino acids. Here the CDR3 reads CASSLGTPDTSNEQFS. The CDR3 DNA follows: TGTGCCAGCAGCTTAGGTACCCCGGACACGTCAAATGAGCAGTTCTCC.

This clonotype has ten or more counts. The V and J genes are TRBV6-2 or TRBV6-3 and TRBJ2-5; a weak D match, TRBD2 (5 bases). The V and J ends lost 5 bases and 5 bases respectively, with 12 bases between them. The germline CDR1 and CDR2 sequences are MNHEY and SVGEGT. The CDR3 is made up of 13 amino acids. This chain's CDR3 is CASSNGMLETQYF. The CDR3 bases are TGTGCCAGCAGTAACGGGATGTTGGAGACCCAGTACTTC.

This clonotype showed up many times. The V call is TRBV3-1, the J call TRBJ1-4; D unresolved. The CDR3 covers 17 residues. Germline CDR1 is LGHDT and CDR2 is YNNKEL (reference sequence). V lost 0 bases and J 0 bases, leaving 11 bases between the germline ends. The CDR3 nucleotides read TGTGCCAGCAGCCAAGACATATTTGGGCCAACTAATGAAAAACTGTTTTTT. This gives the protein CASSQDIFGPTNEKLFF. The whole variable domain, remainder taken from reference TRBV3-1 and TRBJ1-4, is DTAVSQTPKYLVTQMGNDKSIKCEQNLGHDTMYWYKQDSKKFLKIMFSYNNKELIINETVPNRFSPKSPDKAHLNLHINSLELGDSAVYFCASSQDIFGPTNEKLFFGSGTQLSVL.

This clonotype was seen ten or more times. In DNA, the CDR3 is TGCAGTGCTAGAGATTTTGTTCGACAGGGATACAATGAGCAGTTCTTC. Its protein product is CSARDFVRQGYNEQFF. The chain has TRBV20-1 and TRBJ2-1, with TRBD1 matching over 7 bases. Germline lookup yields CDR1 DFQATT and CDR2 SNEGSKA (reference sequence). With 0 bases clipped from V and 4 bases from J, the junction kept 9 bases outside the gene matches. CDR3 length equals 16 residues.

The chain has TRBV2 and TRBJ2-1, with 10 positions matching TRBD1. CDR3 length: 15 amino acids. The trim removed 5 bases at V and 5 bases at J, leaving 6 bases unmatched. Germline V gives CDR1 SNHLY, CDR2 FYNNEI. DNA of the CDR3: TGTGCCAGCAGTCCGACAGGGGGCGCAGACAATGAGCAGTTCTTC. Amino acids: CASSPTGGADNEQFF.

The CDR3 loop is CASSFRGQGINQPQHF. Written as DNA, the CDR3 is TGTGCCAGCAGTTTCCGGGGACAGGGGATCAATCAGCCCCAGCATTTT. This chain links TRBV12-3 or TRBV12-4 with TRBJ1-5, with 10 bases identical to TRBD1. The CDR3 has 16 residues. The J segment lost 3 bases and the V segment lost 3 bases, leaving 5 bases of the junction unmatched.

This clonotype has a count of ten or more. The V call is TRBV29-1, the J call TRBJ2-3, with D possibly being TRBD1 or TRBD2 (6 bases each). This CDR3 is built from 15 residues. The germline CDR1 and CDR2 sequences are SQVTM and ANQGSEA. With 2 bases removed from V and 0 bases from J, the gap between germline ends came to 12 bases. The CDR3 is CSVENRGGSTDTQYF. CDR3 sequence (DNA): TGCAGCGTTGAAAATCGAGGGGGGAGCACAGATACGCAGTATTTT.

This clonotype was seen at least ten times. This chain uses TRBV12-3 or TRBV12-4 with TRBJ1-5, with 10 bases fitting TRBD1. J was trimmed by 5 bases and V by 4 bases; bases with no gene match: 5. This CDR3 is built from 15 residues. CDR3 sequence reads: CASSWGQGIYQPQHF. CDR3 coding DNA: TGTGCCAGCAGTTGGGGACAGGGGATATATCAGCCCCAGCATTTT.

The chain employs TRBV15 and TRBJ1-5; the D is unclear. The CDR3 has 16 residues. V was cut by 0 bases and J by 5 bases, with 14 bases left in between. The germline gives CDR1 LNHNV, CDR2 YYDKDF (reference sequence). CDR3 DNA sequence: TGTGCCACCAGCAGAGACATACGGGTCCCTCATCAGCCCCAGCATTTT. Protein sequence: CATSRDIRVPHQPQHF.

This clonotype was seen repeatedly, ten times or more. The chain is built from TRBV10-3 and TRBJ2-7, with D tentatively TRBD2 (7 bases). V dropped 0 bases and J dropped 0 bases, with 12 bases sitting between them. This CDR3 contains 16 residues. CDR1 is ENHRY and CDR2 is SYGVKD in the germline V gene. The CDR3 DNA sequence: TGTGCCATCAGTGAGTCGAAGGCGGGGGCCTCCTACGAGCAGTACTTC. The encoded protein is CAISESKAGASYEQYF.

This clonotype was counted many times. The chain couples TRBV18 to TRBJ1-2; unclear D gene. Germline values: CDR1 KGHSH, CDR2 LQKENI. V shed 2 bases and J shed 2 bases, with 6 bases lying between them. CDR3 length equals 13 residues. CDR3 sequence reads: CASSPGDNYGYTF. The DNA for the CDR3 is TGTGCCAGCTCACCAGGAGACAACTATGGCTACACCTTC.

At least ten counts were recorded for this clonotype. This rearrangement joins TRBV6-2 or TRBV6-3 to TRBJ1-2; unclear D gene. V was trimmed by 0 bases and J by 6 bases, leaving 5 bases between them. The germline CDR1 and CDR2 sequences are MNHEY and SVGEGT. The CDR3 is made up of 12 amino acids. The CDR3 is CASSYSHDGYTF. The DNA of the CDR3 is TGTGCCAGCAGTTACTCTCACGATGGCTACACCTTC.

This clonotype came up a few times. V gene TRBV30 combines with J gene TRBJ1-1; 10 bases match TRBD1. This CDR3 is 17 amino acids long. V dropped 0 bases and J dropped 2; count of bases not matched to a gene: 9. Germline V gives CDR1 GTSNPN, CDR2 SVGIG (reference sequence). CDR3 residues: CAWSVLGQGFINTEAFF. The CDR3 nucleotides are TGTGCCTGGAGTGTACTGGGACAGGGGTTCATAAACACTGAAGCTTTCTTT.

This clonotype was counted at least ten times. V gene TRBV12-3 or TRBV12-4 combines with J gene TRBJ1-3; possibly TRBD1 for D (5 bases). This CDR3 has 14 amino acids. V was cut by 1 base and J by 4 bases, with 8 bases left in between. CDR3: CASSLGGFGNTIYF. Written as DNA, the CDR3 is TGTGCCAGCAGTTTAGGGGGGTTCGGAAACACCATATATTTT.

The chain combines TRBV7-9 with TRBJ2-1; possible D gene TRBD2, 6 bases. The CDR3 has 12 amino acids. Germline CDR1 reads SEHNR; CDR2 reads FQNEAQ (reference sequence). CDR3 coding DNA: TGTGCAGCAAGACGGGGAGGTAATGAGCAGTTCTTC. Its protein product is CAARRGGNEQFF.

This clonotype was observed a few times. In DNA, the CDR3 is TGTGCCAGCAGGGCTATCGATACGCAGTATTTT. As protein: CASRAIDTQYF. V gene TRBV6-2 or TRBV6-3 combines with J gene TRBJ2-3, with no clear D. Germline assignment: CDR1 MNHEY and CDR2 SVGEGT. Trimming cost V 6 bases and J 6 bases, with 7 bases left between them. The CDR3 runs 11 residues.

This clonotype has ten or more counts. This chain joins TRBV4-3 and TRBJ1-4; unclear D gene. There are 14 residues in the CDR3. Trimming shortened V by 1 base and J by 5 bases, and 8 bases separated the two germline ends. Germline-derived CDR1 and CDR2 are LGHNA and YSLEER. DNA for the CDR3: TGCGCCAGCAGCCAAGTCGGCGGCAATGAAAAACTGTTTTTT. It is translated as CASSQVGGNEKLFF.

V is TRBV6-2 or TRBV6-3 and J is TRBJ2-5, with a tentative D call TRBD1 (5 bases). With 2 bases removed from V and 5 bases from J, the gap between germline ends came to 21 bases. Germline V gene data show CDR1 as MNHEY and CDR2 as SVGEGT. CDR3 size: 17 residues. The DNA for the CDR3 is TGTGCCAGCAGTTACCCCATCCCGGCAGGCCCAGGGGAGACCCAGTACTTC. Its translation is CASSYPIPAGPGETQYF.

This clonotype was counted ten times or more. The chain recombines TRBV4-2 with TRBJ2-1, with 16 bases aligning to TRBD2. Germline V gene lookup returns CDR1 LGHNA and CDR2 YNFKEQ. V gave up 1 base and J gave up 4 bases; unmatched junction bases: 1. The CDR3 extends over 17 amino acids. The CDR3 nucleotides are TGTGCCAGCAGCCAAGTGGGACTAGCGGGGGGGTACAATGAGCAGTTCTTC. It translates to CASSQVGLAGGYNEQFF.

The genes are TRBV6-1 and TRBJ2-5, with D possibly TRBD1 on 6 matching bases. CDR1 and CDR2 from the germline V gene are MNHNS and SASEGT. The CDR3 runs 14 residues. The V end lost 5 bases, the J end lost 4 bases, and 14 bases lay between the germline ends. The CDR3 loop reads CASSLNRAGETQYF. CDR3 in DNA: TGTGCCAGCAGTCTTAACAGGGCTGGAGAGACCCAGTACTTC.

This chain connects TRBV5-6 to TRBJ2-3; D remains ambiguous. The CDR3 contains 16 residues. V was trimmed by 4 bases and J by 2 bases, leaving 17 bases between them. Germline-derived CDR1 and CDR2 are SGHDT and YYEEEE. The CDR3 region is CASSVRWFIDTDTQYF. Here the CDR3 DNA reads TGTGCCAGCAGCGTCAGATGGTTTATCGACACAGATACGCAGTATTTT.

This clonotype was detected a few times. This chain joins TRBV15 and TRBJ2-1, with D unresolved. Deletions cut 0 bases from V and 12 bases from J, with 12 bases between. The germline CDR1 and CDR2 sequences are LNHNV and YYDKDF (reference sequence). The CDR3 is made up of 13 amino acids. CDR3 residues: CATSRDTSPGQFF. CDR3 bases: TGTGCCACCAGCAGAGATACCTCGCCAGGGCAGTTCTTC.

Points on this clonotype: A junction end diverges from the germline sequence, so it may reflect a read error. The genes are TRBV13 and TRBJ1-3, with D perhaps matching TRBD1 (5 bases). Per the germline V gene, CDR1 is PRHDT and CDR2 is FYEKMQ (reference sequence). The CDR3 totals 19 residues. The CDR3 here is CASSLARAAGWYSENTIYF. The CDR3 DNA reads TGTGCCAGCAGCTTAGCAAGGGCGGCAGGGTGGTATTCTGAAAACACCATATATTTT.

Ten or more counts support this clonotype. V gene TRBV2 combines with J gene TRBJ1-2; D ambiguous. The V end lost 7 bases, the J end lost 8 bases, and 20 bases lay between the germline ends. Germline lookup yields CDR1 SNHLY and CDR2 FYNNEI. This CDR3 region has 14 residues. Written as DNA, the CDR3 is TGTGCCAGCATGGAGGGAGGACGGTCTCTGGGCTACACCTTC. Amino acids: CASMEGGRSLGYTF. The entire variable domain, with the rest obtained from reference TRBV2 and TRBJ1-2, is as follows: EPEVTQTPSHQVTQMGQEVILRCVPISNHLYFYWYRQILGQKVEFLVSFYNNEISEKSEIFDDQFSVERPDGSNFTLKIRSTKLEDSAMYFCASMEGGRSLGYTFGSGTRLTVV.

In its sample, this clonotype was seen many times. The chain links TRBV20-1 to TRBJ1-1, with 7 bases matching TRBD1. This CDR3 has 14 residues. V was pared by 3 bases and J by 3 bases, with 7 bases of the junction left unmatched. Germline-derived CDR1 and CDR2 are DFQATT and SNEGSKA (reference sequence). DNA for the CDR3: TGCAGTGCTAGGAAAGGGGGCAAGGACACTGAAGCTTTCTTT. Encoded protein: CSARKGGKDTEAFF.

At least ten counts were recorded for this clonotype. The genes are TRBV7-2 and TRBJ2-3; D unresolved. The germline CDR1 and CDR2 sequences are SGHTA and FQGNSA. V lost 5 bases, J lost 2 bases, and 5 bases lay in between. The CDR3 sequence is 12 residues long. The CDR3 loop is CASSLDTDTQYF. The CDR3 DNA follows: TGTGCCAGCAGCCTAGACACAGATACGCAGTATTTT.

This clonotype has just a few counts. The chain employs TRBV28 and TRBJ1-5, with 10 bases aligning to TRBD1. CDR3 length equals 14 residues. CDR1 is MDHEN and CDR2 is SYDVKM in the germline V gene. J lost 4 bases, V lost 7 bases, and 4 bases had no gene match. The CDR3 here is CASTTGQGNQPQHF. The DNA of the CDR3 is TGTGCCAGCACAACGGGACAGGGGAATCAGCCCCAGCATTTT. The whole variable domain, remainder taken from reference TRBV28 and TRBJ1-5, is DVKVTQSSRYLVKRTGEKVFLECVQDMDHENMFWYRQDPGLGLRLIYFSYDVKMKEKGDIPEGYSVSREKKERFSLILESASTNQTSMYLCASTTGQGNQPQHFGDGTRLSIL.